The present TCR beta chain was sequenced within a study of Ad26.COV2.S vaccination and SARS-CoV-2 variants. General observations from the study: Post-vaccination spike-specific CD8+ and CD4+ T cell responses reportedly had substantial breadth.

Libraries were prepared by immunoSEQ multiplex PCR; TCRdb keeps only in-frame clonotypes and omits some of them. This sample has some 180,000 clones, with around nine tenths found just once. This clone has a single count. No antigen is known for it. The CDR3 loop spans 15 amino acids. V trimming: 3 bases; J trimming: 1 base; junction bases outside the gene matches: 3. The germline CDR1 and CDR2 sequences are MNHEY and SVGAGI. The sample here was peripheral blood, taken after recovery from COVID-19. This clonotype was obtained from a human donor who had recovered from COVID-19. J is TRBJ1-1 and V is TRBV6-5, with 9 bases identical to TRBD1. The CDR3 reads CASSYHRGPNTEAFF. For the CDR3, the DNA is TGTGCCAGCAGTTATCACAGGGGGCCGAACACTGAAGCTTTCTTT.